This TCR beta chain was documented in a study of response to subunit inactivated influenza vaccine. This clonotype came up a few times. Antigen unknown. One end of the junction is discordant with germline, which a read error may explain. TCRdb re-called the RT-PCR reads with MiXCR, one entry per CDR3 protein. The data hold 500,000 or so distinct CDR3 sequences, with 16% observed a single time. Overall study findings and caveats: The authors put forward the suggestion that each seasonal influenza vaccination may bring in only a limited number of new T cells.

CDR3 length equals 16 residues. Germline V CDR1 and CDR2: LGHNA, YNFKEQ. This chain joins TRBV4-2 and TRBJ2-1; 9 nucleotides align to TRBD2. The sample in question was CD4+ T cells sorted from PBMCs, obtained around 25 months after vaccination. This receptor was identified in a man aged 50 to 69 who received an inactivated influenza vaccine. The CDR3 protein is CASSQRPGLAYDEQFF. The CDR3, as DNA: TGTGCCAGCAGCCAGAGACCGGGACTAGCCTACGATGAGCAGTTCTTC.